Listed below are T cell receptor beta chains from one sample, sequenced in a study of T cell clonotyping in hematopoietic cell transplantation. Libraries were prepared by immunoSEQ multiplex PCR; TCRdb keeps only in-frame clonotypes and omits some of them. The data hold 2,500 to 3,000 clones, with 82% observed a single time. Here the sequenced sample was peripheral blood mononuclear cells, taken 30 days after allogeneic stem cell transplant. These receptors were collected from a male patient between 55 and 70 years old who had an allogeneic stem cell transplant, so T cells may come from the graft donor. Some clones in this sample may be carry-over from other donors' samples. The CDR3 runs from the conserved cysteine through the conserved F or W. A D gene is named only where the DNA matches it firmly. Some rows mark clone size as missing; the rest say once, few, many or name a class of expanded clone.

V gene: TRBV7-2; D gene: .; J gene: TRBJ2-7; clone size: .; CDR3 DNA: TGTGCCAGCAGCCCCGACAGACTAAACTCCTACGAGCAGTACTTC; CDR3 protein: CASSPDRLNSYEQYF
V gene: TRBV6-6; D gene: TRBD1; J gene: TRBJ2-7; clone size: .; CDR3 DNA: TGTGCCAGCAGTCACGGACAGGGGCAGTCCGAGCAGTACTTC; CDR3 protein: CASSHGQGQSEQYF
V gene: TRBV7-9; D gene: .; J gene: TRBJ2-7; clone size: .; CDR3 DNA: TGTGCCAGCAGCCGGGACTCTTCCTACGAGCAGTACTTC; CDR3 protein: CASSRDSSYEQYF
V gene: TRBV19; D gene: .; J gene: TRBJ2-7; clone size: .; CDR3 DNA: TGTGCCAGTAGTATTTCGACCTACTACGAGCAGTACTTC; CDR3 protein: CASSISTYYEQYF
V gene: TRBV30; D gene: .; J gene: TRBJ1-5; clone size: .; CDR3 DNA: TGTGCCTGGAGTCAAAGCAATCAGCCCCAGCATTTT; CDR3 protein: CAWSQSNQPQHF
V gene: TRBV4-2; D gene: TRBD2; J gene: TRBJ2-3; clone size: .; CDR3 DNA: TGTGCCAGCAGCCAGGGCGGGAGTAAGACCACAGATACGCAGTATTTT; CDR3 protein: CASSQGGSKTTDTQYF
V gene: TRBV7-2; D gene: .; J gene: TRBJ2-7; clone size: .; CDR3 DNA: TGTGCCAGCAGCTCCAGACTAATCTCGCCCTACGAGCAGTACTTC; CDR3 protein: CASSSRLISPYEQYF
V gene: TRBV7-6; D gene: TRBD2; J gene: TRBJ2-1; clone size: few; CDR3 DNA: TGTGCCAGCAGCGTACTAGCGGGAGCTTCCAATGAGCAGTTCTTC; CDR3 protein: CASSVLAGASNEQFF
V gene: TRBV7-2; D gene: .; J gene: TRBJ2-7; clone size: .; CDR3 DNA: TGTGCCAGCAGCTTTGAGGATCCCCCCGACGAGCAGTACTTC; CDR3 protein: CASSFEDPPDEQYF
V gene: TRBV29-1; D gene: .; J gene: TRBJ2-2; clone size: .; CDR3 DNA: TGCAGCGTTGAGGCTCACGGGGACCCTTTGCGGGGAGCTGTTTTT; CDR3 protein: CSVEAHGDPLRGAVF
V gene: TRBV28; D gene: TRBD1; J gene: TRBJ2-2; clone size: few; CDR3 DNA: TGTGCCAGCAGTCCGCCTCCCGGACAGGACACCGGGGAGCTGTTTTTT; CDR3 protein: CASSPPPGQDTGELFF
V gene: TRBV30; D gene: .; J gene: TRBJ1-2; clone size: .; CDR3 DNA: TGTGCCTGGAGTGCTGGGAACTATGGCTACACCTTC; CDR3 protein: CAWSAGNYGYTF
V gene: TRBV5-8; D gene: .; J gene: TRBJ1-1; clone size: .; CDR3 DNA: TGTGCCAGCAGCTTGGATCGGGCGGGGCGCACTGAAGCTTTCTTT; CDR3 protein: CASSLDRAGRTEAFF
V gene: TRBV30; D gene: TRBD1; J gene: TRBJ2-7; clone size: .; CDR3 DNA: TGTGCCTGGACGGACAGGGGCCACGAGCAGTACTTC; CDR3 protein: CAWTDRGHEQYF
V gene: TRBV7-2; D gene: TRBD1; J gene: TRBJ1-2; clone size: once; CDR3 DNA: TGTGCCAGCAGCTTAGTTGCGGACAGGGTTCATGGCTACACCTTC; CDR3 protein: CASSLVADRVHGYTF
V gene: TRBV5-1; D gene: TRBD1; J gene: TRBJ2-7; clone size: .; CDR3 DNA: TGCGCCAGCAGCCCCGGGACAGGGAGCCACGAGCAGTACTTC; CDR3 protein: CASSPGTGSHEQYF
V gene: TRBV4-1; D gene: .; J gene: TRBJ2-7; clone size: .; CDR3 DNA: TGCGCCAGCAGCCAAGATTTCAGTTCTGGGGAGCAGTACTTC; CDR3 protein: CASSQDFSSGEQYF
V gene: TRBV11-3; D gene: .; J gene: TRBJ2-7; clone size: .; CDR3 DNA: TGTGCCAGCAGCTTACGGGACGGACGGGCCCGAAATCTCGAGCAGTACTTC; CDR3 protein: CASSLRDGRARNLEQYF
V gene: TRBV6-5; D gene: .; J gene: TRBJ2-2; clone size: .; CDR3 DNA: TGTGCCAGCGAGGGGTCGGACACCGGGGAGCTGTTTTTT; CDR3 protein: CASEGSDTGELFF